Described below is a single T cell receptor beta chain sequence and its context. Its antigen is as yet unknown. The data originate from a study of beta chain features in type 1 diabetes. The whole isolated RNA underwent reverse transcription, so sequencing captured expressed TCRB transcripts. Sequenced by immunoSEQ multiplex PCR; TCRdb stores in-frame clones only, minus some. The sample includes around 140,000 clones, around an eighth of them seen just once. General study findings and limits: When Type 1 diabetes patients were examined, their TCRB CDR3s proved moderately but significantly shorter in all four CD4+ subsets.

The receptor was derived from a man aged 18 to 29 with type 1 diabetes. The sequenced material came from central memory CD4+ T cells from blood.

DNA of the CDR3: TGTGCCAGCAGCCACAATTCCCGGACAGGAGGCTATGGCTACACCTTC. This gives the protein CASSHNSRTGGYGYTF. The genes are TRBV11-2 and TRBJ1-2, with TRBD1 identical over 7 bases. This CDR3 spans 16 amino acids. The V gene's germline CDR1 is SGHAT and CDR2 FQNNGV. After removal of 5 bases from V and 4 bases from J, the junction contained 13 bases not matched to a gene.